This T cell receptor beta chain was identified during a study of read filtering for tumor transcriptome and immune sequencing. Study-wide background: Per sample, TCR-region reads ranged about 4 to 11 million by IR-seq, about 75 to 1,300 by RNA-seq.

The V segment lost 6 bases and the J segment 3 bases; nucleotides outside the gene matches: 12. Germline assignment: CDR1 MNHEY and CDR2 SVGEGT. The CDR3 loop spans 18 amino acids. This clonotype was detected ten times or more. This library used roughly 0.4 ug RNA and molecular barcoded adaptors spanning alpha/delta and beta/gamma chains. Each CDR3 protein is one row after TCRdb ran MiXCR on the reads. The profile covers tens of thousands of distinct CDR3 sequences, with roughly 21% appearing a single time and more than 9.5% taken by the ten largest. The V call is TRBV6-2 or TRBV6-3, the J call TRBJ2-1; 12 bases line up with TRBD1. This sequence originates from a donor at least 40 years old with multiple myeloma. Sample: a population of CD138-negative cells sorted from bone marrow. In DNA form, the CDR3 reads TGTGCCAGCAGCCCCCTGACCGGGACAGGGGGCTTCTACAATGAGCAGTTCTTC. Amino acid sequence: CASSPLTGTGGFYNEQFF.